This TCR beta chain was profiled in a study of blood T cell repertoires in COVID-19 (dated by TCRdb to 2018 to 2021). Context from the whole study: Collaborator samples came from the United States, Italy and Spain and covered acute and convalescent phases of COVID-19. The material from the prospective study consisted of cDNA or gDNA derived from T cells, B-cell-depleted T cells, or PBMCs. The dataset comprised deeply sampled blood TCRbeta repertoires from subjects exposed to, actively infected with, or recovered from COVID-19. The repertoires were made available in a free public database intended to serve as a resource for research on the immune response to SARS-CoV-2. Samples came from the ongoing ImmuneRACE study (first 160 participants) plus 1,254 subjects from 6 global collaborators. Sample metadata almost always included a de-identified subject ID, COVID-19 status, age in years and sex. Where available, HLA class I and class II types were taken from metadata supplied by the sample provider and were not determined by assay-based typing. What the work shows at the level of the full study, not this receptor alone: The amount of clinical and demographic metadata varied by source and participant and was provided uncurated.

Each collaborating institution followed its own protocols to collect whole blood in K2EDTA tubes. For TCRbeta analysis, collaborators shipped samples as frozen whole blood, isolated PBMCs, or DNA extracted from either of those sample types. The germline V gene encodes CDR1 SGHDT and CDR2 YYEEEE. The junction carries 13 bases between V and J, which are trimmed by 1 base and 12 bases respectively. Its CDR3 holds 12 amino acids, cysteine through phenylalanine. Of all the DNA, just the CDR3 is kept, 36 bases in frame from base 1. TCRbeta CDR3 regions were amplified from genomic DNA by means of the immunoSEQ Assay, a bias-controlled multiplex PCR. The authors' analysis ran thus. Within the assay, amplification of reference gene primers was used to estimate how many nucleated cells each sample contained. Sequence reads were collapsed and filtered to measure the absolute abundance of every unique TCRbeta CDR3 rearrangement. Productive Simpson clonality was computed per sample as the square root of Simpson's diversity index over productive rearrangements. Here the immuneACCESS table is served through TCRdb, limited to in-frame sequences with V and J called. Missing clones are a known gap in these copies; in checked studies unresolved V genes cover under half, and the rest lacks a known reason. The D gene and trimming were derived from the DNA, and the V and J assignments and clone size from that table. In all, the sample holds some 9,800 clones, and just over 75% of those were seen once. 30% to 45% of the sample rests with the top ten.

This clone was observed a few times. Its antigen target is currently unknown. There are no base qualities to consult, and no much larger clone falls within one base. The V gene is TRBV5-6 and the J gene is TRBJ1-1; the D gene remains uncertain. Sequencing was carried out using peripheral blood. This TCR was sampled from a human donor in a cohort sampled during active COVID-19. The CDR3 protein is CASSLRRWETFF. DNA sequence: TGTGCCAGCAGCTTGCGACGGTGGGAGACTTTCTTT.